Listed below are T cell receptor beta chains from one sample, sequenced in a study of blood T cell repertoires in COVID-19. Clones were sequenced by immunoSEQ multiplex PCR, and TCRdb holds only the in-frame ones, with some missing. The table lists tens of thousands of clones, about nine tenths of them singletons. Sequences were obtained from peripheral blood. The receptors originated from a man aged 50 to 59 with COVID-19, enrolled during active disease. CDR3s include the opening cysteine and the closing phenylalanine or tryptophan. D genes are given only for firm matches. The size field is filled for only some rows; it gives once, few, many or a size class.

size	D	V	J	DNA	CDR3
.	TRBD1	TRBV6-6	TRBJ2-1	TGTGCCAGCAGCGGTCGCCCTCCGCGGGACAGGGGGCGAGGCAAAGACAATGAGCAGTTCTTC	CASSGRPPRDRGRGKDNEQFF
.	.	TRBV11-3	TRBJ1-1	TGTGCCAGCAGCTTAGAGGGCAACACTGAAGCTTTCTTT	CASSLEGNTEAFF
.	TRBD2	TRBV7-9	TRBJ2-1	TGTGCCAGCAGCTTAGTTTTGAGCGGGAGGAATTTCTACAATGAGCAGTTCTTC	CASSLVLSGRNFYNEQFF
.	TRBD2	TRBV6-2/TRBV6-3	TRBJ2-3	TGTGCCAGCAGTCGAAGACTAGCGGGGAACACAGATACGCAGTATTTT	CASSRRLAGNTDTQYF
.	TRBD1	TRBV28	TRBJ2-4	TGTGCCAGCAGTTTCCGAAACCGGGACAGTTATCTAGCCAAAAACATTCAGTACTTC	CASSFRNRDSYLAKNIQYF
.	TRBD2	TRBV7-9	TRBJ2-7	TGTGCCAGCAGCTTATTGGCGGGGGGTGTCTACGAGCAGTACTTC	CASSLLAGGVYEQYF
.	TRBD1	TRBV6-6	TRBJ2-1	TGTGCCAGCAGTTACTCCGGCAGGGGGCGTAATGAGCAGTTCTTC	CASSYSGRGRNEQFF
.	TRBD1	TRBV5-1	TRBJ2-5	TGCGCCAGCAGCCCCGGGACAGACTACCAAGAGACCCAGTACTTC	CASSPGTDYQETQYF
.	TRBD1	TRBV9	TRBJ2-7	TGTGCCAGCAGCGTAGGGGACAGGGGCCACGAGCAGTACTTC	CASSVGDRGHEQYF
.	TRBD1	TRBV2	TRBJ1-4	TGTGCCAGCAGGTCTGACAGGGTTGAAAAACTGTTTTTT	CASRSDRVEKLFF
.	TRBD2	TRBV12-5	TRBJ2-1	TGTGCTAGTGGTGGGAGCGGGAGAACCTACAATGAGCAGTTCTTC	CASGGSGRTYNEQFF
.	.	TRBV7-9	TRBJ1-1	TGTGCCAGCAAGGACTCTACTAAAGGGCGCACTGAAGCTTTCTTT	CASKDSTKGRTEAFF
.	TRBD2	TRBV7-2	TRBJ2-3	TGTGCCAGCAGCTTAGATCTAGCGGGAGGTACGCAGTATTTT	CASSLDLAGGTQYF
once	.	TRBV3-1/TRBV3-2	TRBJ2-1	TGTGCCAGCAGCCAATTGCGTGCCTCCTACAATGAGCAGTTCTTC	CASSQLRASYNEQFF
.	.	TRBV18	TRBJ1-1	TGTGCCAGCTCACCAAGGGGGTCAGGGGAGAGGTACACTGAAGCTTTCTTT	CASSPRGSGERYTEAFF
once	TRBD2	TRBV2	TRBJ2-1	TGTGCCAGCAGTGACACTAGCGGGTACAATGAGCAGTTCTTC	CASSDTSGYNEQFF